These 24 T cell receptor beta chains share one sample of origin, sequenced in a study of metastatic and nonmetastatic thyroid tumors. With MiXCR, TCRdb called clones anew from the PCR reads. Of tens of thousands of clones in the sample, roughly an eighth were seen once. Patients underwent thyroid surgery, and none had received any treatment before it. Sequenced material: blood. Receptors were obtained from a female donor with papillary thyroid cancer or a benign thyroid nodule (not recorded which). Some clones in this sample may be carry-over from other donors' samples.

The chain links TRBV27 to TRBJ2-7; D gene ambiguous. This CDR3 spans 13 amino acids. Trimming removed 5 bases at V and 3 bases at J, with 11 bases between. CDR1 and CDR2 from the germline V gene are MNHEY and SMNVEV (reference sequence). The CDR3 protein is CASSLSTSYEQYF. As DNA, the CDR3 is TGTGCCAGCAGTCTTAGTACCAGCTACGAGCAGTACTTC.

This clone ranks as medium-sized (0.01 to 0.1%). The CDR3 DNA is TGTGCCACCAGCAGAGCCCGGTCGGGGGAGCAGTACTTC. Its translation is CATSRARSGEQYF. This sequence joins TRBV15 and TRBJ2-7; D might be TRBD2 (5 bases). Germline V gives CDR1 LNHNV, CDR2 YYDKDF (reference sequence). V dropped 1 base and J dropped 7 bases, with 11 bases sitting between them. The CDR3 runs 13 residues.

This clone ranks as medium-sized. The same CDR3 arises from other DNA sequences in this sample as well. The genes are TRBV2 and TRBJ1-1; D call uncertain. V lost 7 bases and J lost 1, with 7 bases in between. Germline-derived CDR1 and CDR2 are SNHLY and FYNNEI. The CDR3 runs to 12 residues. The CDR3 reads CASIKQNTEAFF. The DNA of the CDR3 is TGTGCCAGCATAAAGCAGAACACTGAAGCTTTCTTT. The whole variable domain, remainder taken from reference TRBV2 and TRBJ1-1, is EPEVTQTPSHQVTQMGQEVILRCVPISNHLYFYWYRQILGQKVEFLVSFYNNEISEKSEIFDDQFSVERPDGSNFTLKIRSTKLEDSAMYFCASIKQNTEAFFGQGTRLTVV.

A word on this clone: One base away lies a much larger clone, so this may be a sequencing read error. This chain links TRBV5-4 with TRBJ2-1; D not resolved. The V gene's germline CDR1 is SGHNT and CDR2 YYREEE (reference sequence). The CDR3 runs 12 residues. V was shortened by 1 base and J by 5 bases, with 4 bases between the two germline ends. CDR3 DNA: TGTGCCAGCAGCTTGTTTAACAATGAGCAGTTCTTC. Protein sequence: CASSLFNNEQFF.

This clone was observed a few times. The chain couples TRBV29-1 to TRBJ2-1; D perhaps matches TRBD2 (6 bases). The CDR3 spans 16 residues. Germline CDR1 SQVTM, CDR2 ANQGSEA. The V gene lost 4 bases and the J gene lost 1 base, with 17 bases spanning the gap. In DNA form, the CDR3 reads TGCAGCGTTGCCGGATCCCAGGGAGGATCCTACAATGAGCAGTTCTTC. Translation gives CSVAGSQGGSYNEQFF.

This clone was counted ten times or more. This sequence joins TRBV11-1 and TRBJ1-1, with D perhaps matching TRBD1 (6 bases). Germline values: CDR1 SGHAT, CDR2 FQDESV (reference sequence). Between the trimmed V and J ends, which lost 1 base and 1 base, there was a span of 13 bases. The CDR3 is 16 residues long. The CDR3 region has the DNA TGTGCCAGCAGCTTAGAAACGGGGGCCCAGAACACTGAAGCTTTCTTT. Protein sequence: CASSLETGAQNTEAFF.

This clone was counted at least ten times. The chain employs TRBV2 and TRBJ2-6, with a tentative D call TRBD1 (6 bases). Trimming pared 3 bases from V and 8 bases from J, leaving 11 bases between. Germline V gene lookup returns CDR1 SNHLY and CDR2 FYNNEI. The CDR3 length is 14 residues. The DNA of the CDR3 is TGTGCCAGCAGTGAGGCCAGGGGCACCAACGTCCTGACTTTC. Protein: CASSEARGTNVLTF.

This clone was observed at least ten times. This chain joins TRBV7-3 and TRBJ1-2; D perhaps matches TRBD1 (6 bases). Germline CDR1 reads SGHTA; CDR2 reads FQGTGA. The germline V and J ends were trimmed by 1 base and 0 bases, with 18 bases remaining between them. This CDR3 is built from 18 residues. In DNA form, the CDR3 reads TGTGCCAGCAGCTTAAATGGCCCCCCAGGGGTCGCTAACTATGGCTACACCTTC. This encodes CASSLNGPPGVANYGYTF.

On this clone itself: Being one base from a much bigger clone, this may be a read error. The V gene is TRBV4-2, the J gene TRBJ2-6; 9 positions match TRBD1. CDR3 size: 17 residues. Germline V lookup: CDR1 LGHNA, CDR2 YNFKEQ. CDR3 protein: CASSLRDRVMGAKVLTF. CDR3 nucleotide sequence: TGTGCCAGCAGCCTCCGGGACAGGGTCATGGGGGCCAAAGTCCTGACTTTC.

This clone was recorded many times. This chain links TRBV2 with TRBJ2-7, with D perhaps assigned TRBD1 or TRBD2 (6 bases each). The V gene lost 3 bases and the J gene lost 2 bases, with 17 bases spanning the gap. The CDR3 contains 16 residues. Looked up from germline, CDR1 is SNHLY and CDR2 is FYNNEI. The CDR3 here is CASSDLATGATYEQYF. The DNA of the CDR3 is TGTGCCAGCAGTGATCTCGCAACGGGGGCCACCTACGAGCAGTACTTC.

This clone was detected ten times or more. This chain links TRBV19 with TRBJ1-1; 10 bases match TRBD1. V shed 5 bases and J 6 bases; nucleotides not matched to a gene: 3. This CDR3 contains 13 residues. In germline, CDR1 is LNHDA, CDR2 SQIVND (reference sequence). In DNA form, the CDR3 reads TGTGCCAGTAGTGGGGACAGGGGCGCTGAAGCTTTCTTT. Amino acid sequence: CASSGDRGAEAFF.

This clone was seen more than once but under ten times. This may arise from a read error, as a much more abundant clone is one base away. The V and J genes are TRBV13 and TRBJ2-7; the D call may be TRBD1 or TRBD2 (5 bases each). Trimming took 5 bases from V and 7 from J, leaving 12 bases between them. Per germline, CDR1 PRHDT and CDR2 FYEKMQ (reference sequence). The CDR3 totals 12 residues. The CDR3, as DNA: TGTGCCAGCAGCCCCGGGGCTACTGAGCAGTACTTC. Protein sequence: CASSPGATEQYF.

This clone was found many times. This chain uses TRBV18 with TRBJ1-5; TRBD1 matches at 9 bases. The CDR3 contains 13 residues. V trimming: 5 bases; J trimming: 4 bases; junction bases outside the gene matches: 0. Germline CDR1 KGHSH, CDR2 LQKENI. The DNA of the CDR3 is TGTGCCAGCTCAGGGACAGGGAATCAGCCCCAGCATTTT. The encoded protein is CASSGTGNQPQHF.

This clone was recorded many times. V gene TRBV7-9 combines with J gene TRBJ1-1; unclear D gene. V lost 6 bases, J lost 0 bases, and 11 bases lay in between. This CDR3 has 14 residues. In germline, CDR1 is SEHNR, CDR2 FQNEAQ (reference sequence). The CDR3 DNA follows: TGTGCCAGCAGACCCGGACGGTTGAACACTGAAGCTTTCTTT. Amino acid sequence: CASRPGRLNTEAFF.

This clone was seen repeatedly, ten times or more. CDR3 loop: CASSRDFVFTDTQYF. CDR3 nucleotides: TGCGCCAGCAGCCGAGACTTCGTCTTCACAGATACGCAGTATTTT. V and J are TRBV4-3 and TRBJ2-3; D is unresolved. The ends were cut back, 4 bases at V and 2 bases at J, with 13 bases in the middle. Germline V gene data show CDR1 as LGHNA and CDR2 as YSLEER. The CDR3 spans 15 residues.

This clone has at least ten counts. DNA of the CDR3: TGTGCCAGCAGCCCGGGACAGTGGCTAAACATTCAGTACTTC. Translating gives CASSPGQWLNIQYF. The chain links TRBV7-8 to TRBJ2-4; 7 nucleotides line up with TRBD1. J lost 6 bases, V lost 5 bases, and 7 bases had no gene match. The CDR3 spans 14 residues. In germline, CDR1 is SGHVS, CDR2 FQNEAQ.

This clone was found many times. J is TRBJ1-1 and V is TRBV6-5; 7 bases match TRBD1. Germline V CDR1 and CDR2: MNHEY, SVGAGI. CDR3 size: 16 residues. V was clipped by 2 bases and J by 5 bases; unmatched bases: 11. The CDR3 coding sequence is TGTGCCAGCAGTTACGGGGGAGGGGGCGTAATGACTGAAGCTTTCTTT. This codes for CASSYGGGGVMTEAFF.

This clone appeared many times. The chain recombines TRBV6-1 with TRBJ2-5, with TRBD1 matching over 7 bases. Germline V gene data show CDR1 as MNHNS and CDR2 as SASEGT. CDR3 length: 15 amino acids. V shed 6 bases, J shed 4 bases, and the junction held 11 bases outside the gene matches. The CDR3 bases are TGTGCCAGCAGCTCGCGTCGGACAGGAAGAGAGACCCAGTACTTC. Its translation is CASSSRRTGRETQYF.

The table lists this clone with many counts. The chain joins TRBV9 to TRBJ2-7, with TRBD2 matching over 7 bases. The V segment lost 3 bases and the J segment 4 bases; nucleotides outside the gene matches: 7. This CDR3 is 14 amino acids long. CDR1 and CDR2 (germline): SGDLS, YYNGEE. Here the CDR3 reads CASSGPEGGYEQYF. The CDR3, as DNA: TGTGCCAGCAGCGGGCCAGAGGGAGGGTACGAGCAGTACTTC.

This clone counts as medium-sized. Within the sample, other DNA sequences also encode this same CDR3. The chain recombines TRBV6-1 with TRBJ2-3; 10 positions agree with TRBD2. The CDR3 length is 15 residues. V was clipped by 1 base and J by 8 bases; unmatched bases: 6. Looked up from germline, CDR1 is MNHNS and CDR2 is SASEGT. The CDR3 coding sequence is TGTGCCAGCAGTGAAGAAAGCGGGGGGGCTGGTACGCAGTATTTT. Protein sequence: CASSEESGGAGTQYF.

Remarks on this clone: This CDR3 fails to terminate in the conserved phenylalanine or tryptophan, so it likely reflects a read error. The chain couples TRBV7-3 to TRBJ1-1; perhaps TRBD1 as D (5 bases). The V gene's germline CDR1 is SGHTA and CDR2 FQGTGA. Trimming removed 4 bases from V and 1 base from J, with 7 bases in between. CDR3 length: 13 amino acids. DNA for the CDR3: TGTGCCAGCAGCTCAGACAGGAACACTGAAGCTTTCTCT. Translating gives CASSSDRNTEAFS.

This clone was found many times. The rearrangement joins TRBV6-1 to TRBJ1-4; D is uncertain. In germline, CDR1 is MNHNS, CDR2 SASEGT. The CDR3 has 13 amino acids. Trimming removed 5 bases from V and 8 bases from J, with 12 bases in between. As DNA, the CDR3 is TGTGCCAGCAGTTACGGGCTTGGGGAAAAACTGTTTTTT. It specifies CASSYGLGEKLFF.

V is TRBV5-6 and J is TRBJ2-6; D is unclear. This CDR3 comprises 15 residues. V lost 3 bases to trimming and J lost 0 bases, with 7 bases between them. Looked up from germline, CDR1 is SGHDT and CDR2 is YYEEEE. For the CDR3, the DNA is TGTGCCAGCAGCTACTTCCACTCTGGGGCCAACGTCCTGACTTTC. It codes for CASSYFHSGANVLTF.

The sample holds a few counts of this clone. The junction differs from germline at one of its ends, possibly a read error. This chain joins TRBV6-5 and TRBJ2-2; D remains unclear. The CDR3 has 14 amino acids. The germline V gene encodes CDR1 MNHEY and CDR2 SVGAGI. The CDR3 nucleotides are TGTGCCAGCAGTCACGAGGTGAACACCGTGGAGCTGTTTTTT. Translated, it gives CASSHEVNTVELFF.